The rows below give T cell receptor beta chains drawn from one sample of a study of T cell responses to AZD1222 COVID-19 vaccine. Produced via immunoSEQ multiplex PCR; TCRdb's table is partial and in-frame only. The sample lists some 130,000 clones, over 80% occurring once. This material consisted of peripheral blood, taken 28 days after the second AZD1222 dose. These receptors were taken from an adult who received the AZD1222 COVID-19 vaccine. CDR3s include the opening cysteine and the closing phenylalanine or tryptophan. A D gene is named only where the DNA matches it firmly. For some rows the clone size is stated as once, few or many, or as a class when expanded; others skip it.

d_call: -; clone_size: -; j_call: TRBJ2-5; v_call: TRBV6-2/TRBV6-3; cdr3_nt: TGTGCCAGCAGCCGGCCGGGACACCCGCAAGAGACCCAGTACTTC; cdr3_aa: CASSRPGHPQETQYF
d_call: -; clone_size: -; j_call: TRBJ1-2; v_call: TRBV4-3; cdr3_nt: TGCGCCAGCAGCCAAGGCATAATACATAACTATGGCTACACCTTC; cdr3_aa: CASSQGIIHNYGYTF
d_call: -; clone_size: -; j_call: TRBJ2-3; v_call: TRBV11-1; cdr3_nt: TGTGCCAGCAGCTTAAGATACGGAGATACGCAGTATTTT; cdr3_aa: CASSLRYGDTQYF
d_call: -; clone_size: once; j_call: TRBJ2-3; v_call: TRBV28; cdr3_nt: TGTGCCAGCAGTCCGAGAGCGGATACGCAGTATTTT; cdr3_aa: CASSPRADTQYF
d_call: -; clone_size: -; j_call: TRBJ1-2; v_call: TRBV18; cdr3_nt: TGTGCCAGCTCACCCCGACAGTTCTCCTATGGCTACACCTTC; cdr3_aa: CASSPRQFSYGYTF
d_call: -; clone_size: -; j_call: TRBJ2-7; v_call: TRBV5-6; cdr3_nt: TGTGCCAGCAGCCCGATTGAGGGGTACGAGCAGTACTTC; cdr3_aa: CASSPIEGYEQYF
d_call: -; clone_size: -; j_call: TRBJ2-5; v_call: TRBV5-1; cdr3_nt: TGCGCCAGCAGCCTGACGGGGGCAGAGACCCAGTACTTC; cdr3_aa: CASSLTGAETQYF
d_call: TRBD1; clone_size: -; j_call: TRBJ2-7; v_call: TRBV15; cdr3_nt: TGTGCCACCAGCAGGTACCGGGACAGAACTTACGAGCAGTACTTC; cdr3_aa: CATSRYRDRTYEQYF
d_call: -; clone_size: -; j_call: TRBJ2-1; v_call: TRBV2; cdr3_nt: TGTGCCAGCAATGTTCAAGACAATGAGCAGTTCTTC; cdr3_aa: CASNVQDNEQFF
d_call: -; clone_size: -; j_call: TRBJ1-2; v_call: TRBV4-3; cdr3_nt: TGCGCCAGCAGCCAAGACCCTAAAACCACTTATGGCTACACCTTC; cdr3_aa: CASSQDPKTTYGYTF
d_call: -; clone_size: -; j_call: TRBJ1-2; v_call: TRBV5-8; cdr3_nt: TGTGCCAGCAGCTTGTACGCAGGAACTAACTATGGCTACACCTTC; cdr3_aa: CASSLYAGTNYGYTF
d_call: -; clone_size: -; j_call: TRBJ1-2; v_call: TRBV10-3; cdr3_nt: TGTGCCATCAGTGAGTCGAGAGGGAACTATGGCTACACCTTC; cdr3_aa: CAISESRGNYGYTF
d_call: -; clone_size: -; j_call: TRBJ1-5; v_call: TRBV19; cdr3_nt: TGTGCCAGTAGTATTCTGGGGCTTAGTCAGCCCCAGCATTTT; cdr3_aa: CASSILGLSQPQHF
d_call: TRBD2; clone_size: -; j_call: TRBJ2-2; v_call: TRBV5-4; cdr3_nt: TGTGCCAGCAGCGCGGGGGTCGCGAACACCGGGGAGCTGTTTTTT; cdr3_aa: CASSAGVANTGELFF
d_call: TRBD1; clone_size: -; j_call: TRBJ2-3; v_call: TRBV10-3; cdr3_nt: TGTGCCATCAGTGGACAGGGGGCTCTGTATTTT; cdr3_aa: CAISGQGALYF
d_call: -; clone_size: -; j_call: TRBJ2-1; v_call: TRBV14; cdr3_nt: TGTGCCAGCAGCCTGCGGGACACGGTTTCGAGTGAGCAGTTCTTC; cdr3_aa: CASSLRDTVSSEQFF
d_call: -; clone_size: -; j_call: TRBJ1-1; v_call: TRBV27; cdr3_nt: TGTGCCAGCAGTTCCCGCCCACCGGGGGAGTTTCGTACTGAAGCTTTCTTT; cdr3_aa: CASSSRPPGEFRTEAFF
d_call: -; clone_size: -; j_call: TRBJ1-1; v_call: TRBV2; cdr3_nt: TGTGCCAGCAGTGAACAGGGGAACACTGAAGCTTTCTTT; cdr3_aa: CASSEQGNTEAFF
d_call: TRBD1; clone_size: -; j_call: TRBJ2-1; v_call: TRBV7-3; cdr3_nt: TGTGCCAGCAGCTTGACCACAGGGGGCCCAAACAATGAGCAGTTCTTC; cdr3_aa: CASSLTTGGPNNEQFF
d_call: TRBD1; clone_size: -; j_call: TRBJ1-1; v_call: TRBV7-8; cdr3_nt: TGTGCCAGCAGCGGAGGGGCGACAGGGGTGGTGAACACTGAAGCTTTCTTT; cdr3_aa: CASSGGATGVVNTEAFF
d_call: TRBD2; clone_size: -; j_call: TRBJ2-1; v_call: TRBV5-1; cdr3_nt: TGCGCCAGCAGCTTGCCCATCTTACTAGCGGGGGGGCCGAATGAGCAGTTCTTC; cdr3_aa: CASSLPILLAGGPNEQFF
d_call: TRBD1; clone_size: -; j_call: TRBJ1-2; v_call: TRBV15; cdr3_nt: TGTGCCACCAGCGGCTCCGGGACAGAATTTACCCGCTATGGCTACACCTTC; cdr3_aa: CATSGSGTEFTRYGYTF
d_call: -; clone_size: -; j_call: TRBJ1-5; v_call: TRBV2; cdr3_nt: TGTGCCAGCACTCAAGAGGCGGGCGGCCACAATCAGCCCCAGCATTTT; cdr3_aa: CASTQEAGGHNQPQHF
d_call: -; clone_size: -; j_call: TRBJ2-7; v_call: TRBV28; cdr3_nt: TGTGCCAGCTTTGGTGGGAGCTCCTACGAGCAGTACTTC; cdr3_aa: CASFGGSSYEQYF
d_call: -; clone_size: -; j_call: TRBJ1-2; v_call: TRBV19; cdr3_nt: TGTGCCAGTAGTATGGGGGGAGGTTTAGCTAACTATGGCTACACCTTC; cdr3_aa: CASSMGGGLANYGYTF
d_call: TRBD1; clone_size: -; j_call: TRBJ1-3; v_call: TRBV9; cdr3_nt: TGTGCCAGCAGCACCGGGACAGGGGCTTCTACTGGAAACACCATATATTTT; cdr3_aa: CASSTGTGASTGNTIYF
d_call: TRBD1; clone_size: -; j_call: TRBJ1-1; v_call: TRBV5-1; cdr3_nt: TGCGCCAGCAGACCTGGGGAGGGGGCATCGACTGAAGCTTTCTTT; cdr3_aa: CASRPGEGASTEAFF
d_call: -; clone_size: -; j_call: TRBJ2-7; v_call: TRBV6-5; cdr3_nt: TGTGCCAGCAGTTACAGGGGCAGGGTCAACGAGCAGTACTTC; cdr3_aa: CASSYRGRVNEQYF
d_call: -; clone_size: -; j_call: TRBJ1-4; v_call: TRBV5-5; cdr3_nt: TGTGCCAGCAGCTTGTCGATCGCAACTAATGAAAAACTGTTTTTT; cdr3_aa: CASSLSIATNEKLFF
d_call: -; clone_size: -; j_call: TRBJ1-1; v_call: TRBV7-8; cdr3_nt: TGTGCCAGCAGCCAGATATTAAGGGGCCCCGAGATCGAAGCTTTCTTT; cdr3_aa: CASSQILRGPEIEAFF
d_call: TRBD1; clone_size: -; j_call: TRBJ1-2; v_call: TRBV11-3; cdr3_nt: TGTGCCAGCAGCCGAGACAGGGGTCGCGGCTACACCTTC; cdr3_aa: CASSRDRGRGYTF
d_call: -; clone_size: -; j_call: TRBJ1-2; v_call: TRBV19; cdr3_nt: TGTGCCAGTAGTAGGGCACTTGGCCATGGCTACACCTTC; cdr3_aa: CASSRALGHGYTF
d_call: -; clone_size: few; j_call: TRBJ1-6; v_call: TRBV5-5; cdr3_nt: TGTGCCAGCAGCTCAAATTCACCCCTCCACTTT; cdr3_aa: CASSSNSPLHF
d_call: TRBD1; clone_size: -; j_call: TRBJ2-4; v_call: TRBV27; cdr3_nt: TGTGCCAGCAGGGAGCGGACAGGGGGCGTTGGAAACATTCAGTACTTC; cdr3_aa: CASRERTGGVGNIQYF
d_call: -; clone_size: once; j_call: TRBJ2-3; v_call: TRBV5-4; cdr3_nt: TGTGCCAGCAGCTTCCAGGGCACAGATACGCAGTATTTT; cdr3_aa: CASSFQGTDTQYF
d_call: TRBD1; clone_size: -; j_call: TRBJ1-6; v_call: TRBV2; cdr3_nt: TGTGCCAGCAGCGCCCGGACAGGCACCAATAATTCACCCCTCCACTTT; cdr3_aa: CASSARTGTNNSPLHF
d_call: -; clone_size: -; j_call: TRBJ1-2; v_call: TRBV2; cdr3_nt: TGTGCCAGCAGGGGGAGTTGGGGACCTCATGGCTACACCTTC; cdr3_aa: CASRGSWGPHGYTF
d_call: -; clone_size: -; j_call: TRBJ1-1; v_call: TRBV30; cdr3_nt: TGCGCCGGGGGGATGACTGAAGCTTTCTTT; cdr3_aa: CAGGMTEAFF
d_call: -; clone_size: -; j_call: TRBJ2-1; v_call: TRBV7-9; cdr3_nt: TGTGCCAGCAGCTCTCCTCTTGGAGGCAATGAGCAGTTCTTC; cdr3_aa: CASSSPLGGNEQFF
d_call: TRBD1; clone_size: -; j_call: TRBJ1-4; v_call: TRBV28; cdr3_nt: TGTGCCAGCACCCCCACAGGGGGTGGCATTGAAAAACTGTTTTTT; cdr3_aa: CASTPTGGGIEKLFF